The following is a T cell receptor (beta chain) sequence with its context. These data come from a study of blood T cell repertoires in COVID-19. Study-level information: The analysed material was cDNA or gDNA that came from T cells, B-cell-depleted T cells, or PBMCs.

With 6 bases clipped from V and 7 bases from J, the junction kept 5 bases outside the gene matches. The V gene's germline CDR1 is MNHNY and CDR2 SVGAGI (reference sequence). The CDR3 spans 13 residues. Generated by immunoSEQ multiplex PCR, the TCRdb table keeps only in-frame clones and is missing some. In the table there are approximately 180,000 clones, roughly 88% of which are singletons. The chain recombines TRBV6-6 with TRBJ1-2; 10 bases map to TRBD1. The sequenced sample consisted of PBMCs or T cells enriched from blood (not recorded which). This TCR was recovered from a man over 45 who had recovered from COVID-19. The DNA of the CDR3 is TGTGCCAGCAGCGGGACAGGGGATCGTGGCTACACCTTC. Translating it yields CASSGTGDRGYTF.